This T cell receptor beta chain was sequenced for a study of T cell responses to AZD1222 COVID-19 vaccine. On the study more broadly: Both about-4-week and about-12-week second-dose recipients were combined.

This table comes from immunoSEQ multiplex PCR, and its TCRdb copy is limited to in-frame clones, with some not included. The profile shows roughly 150,000 clones, roughly 90% of them singletons. The CDR3 runs 15 residues. The germline V gene has CDR1 LNHNV and CDR2 YYDKDF (reference sequence). The V end was cut by 0 bases, the J end by 7 bases, with 12 bases between. With respect to this clone: As yet, its antigen is unknown.

The study's findings and limits: Baseline seropositivity occurred in only a handful of AZD1222 recipients. Spike-specific TCR breadth and depth grew following two AZD1222 doses.

The V and J genes are TRBV15 and TRBJ1-4, with unresolved D. Material: peripheral blood, obtained on day 0 of AZD1222 vaccination. The receptor was derived from an adult in good health. The CDR3 loop reads CATSRDGRVGEKLFF. The CDR3, as DNA: TGTGCCACCAGCAGAGACGGACGGGTGGGTGAAAAACTGTTTTTT. Filled out from reference TRBV15 and TRBJ1-4, the complete variable domain reads DAMVIQNPRYQVTQFGKPVTLSCSQTLNHNVMYWYQQKSSQAPKLLFHYYDKDFNNEADTPDNFQSRRPNTSFCFLDIRSPGLGDTAMYLCATSRDGRVGEKLFFGSGTQLSVL.